This TCR beta chain is drawn from a study of cytotoxic CD8 clonotypes in ibrutinib-treated CLL. Findings of the study overall: At ibrutinib response, clonality increased, and at progression it declined back toward baseline. For progressing versus sustained-remission patients, sampling times were not the same. Clonotypes that were public were uncommon, and they contracted or stayed stable on treatment.

Germline CDR1 and CDR2: SGHAT and FQNNGV. V was pared by 3 bases and J by 4 bases, with 6 bases of the junction left unmatched. This CDR3 is built from 16 residues. This clone has just a few counts. Its antigen is still unknown. The protocol was immunoSEQ multiplex PCR, while the TCRdb copy is restricted to in-frame clones and leaves out a portion. This sample yields about 72,000 clones, of which under 70% are seen a single time; approximately 6% belongs to the top ten. The rearrangement uses TRBV11-2 and TRBJ2-2; 9 bases map to TRBD1. The clonotype originates from a human donor with chronic lymphocytic leukemia. The sample was PBMCs, taken after 12 months of ibrutinib treatment. DNA of the CDR3: TGTGCCAGCAGCTTCGGACAGGGGAGTTTCACCGGGGAGCTGTTTTTT. Translating gives CASSFGQGSFTGELFF.